These 11 T cell receptor beta chains share one sample of origin, sequenced in a study of shared clonotypes between healthy human individuals. Sequenced by immunoSEQ multiplex PCR; TCRdb stores in-frame clones only, minus some. The table shows a few hundred thousand clones, with around 87% occurring only once. Source material: memory CD8+ T cells sorted from blood. Subset specified: CD45RO+ cells pooled with CCR7-negative TemRA cells. The source of these receptors is a man aged 18 to 35 in good health.

This clone was seen just once. J is TRBJ2-7 and V is TRBV13; maybe TRBD2 (5 bases). The germline V gene encodes CDR1 PRHDT and CDR2 FYEKMQ (reference sequence). The CDR3 runs 13 residues. The V end was cut by 0 bases, the J end by 6 bases, with 9 bases between. The CDR3 spells CASSLGSRGEQYF. The CDR3 nucleotides are TGTGCCAGCAGCTTAGGTTCACGGGGCGAGCAGTACTTC.

This clone was recorded many times. The chain has TRBV7-2 and TRBJ2-7, with no clear D. CDR1 SGHTA and CDR2 FQGNSA come from the germline V gene. The CDR3 loop spans 13 amino acids. V dropped 3 bases and J dropped 2 bases, with 8 bases sitting between them. Here the CDR3 DNA reads TGTGCCAGCAGCTTCAACAACGCCTACGAGCAGTACTTC. Translated, it gives CASSFNNAYEQYF.

The V call is TRBV6-6, the J call TRBJ1-2, with unresolved D. The germline V and J ends were trimmed by 0 bases and 2 bases, with 4 bases remaining between them. Germline assignment: CDR1 MNHNY and CDR2 SVGAGI (reference sequence). The CDR3 is 13 residues long. CDR3 sequence: CASSYSGNYGYTF. In DNA form, the CDR3 reads TGTGCCAGCAGTTACTCGGGCAACTATGGCTACACCTTC.

The chain recombines TRBV6-1 with TRBJ2-7; D unresolved. The CDR3 runs 14 residues. V lost 5 bases to trimming and J lost 4 bases, with 15 bases between them. The V gene's germline CDR1 is MNHNS and CDR2 SASEGT. CDR3 sequence: CASSPDNEEYEQYF. CDR3 DNA: TGTGCCAGCAGTCCCGACAATGAGGAATACGAGCAGTACTTC.

The V and J genes are TRBV2 and TRBJ2-7; TRBD1 aligns across 10 bases. The CDR3 has 14 residues. Germline trimming cut 10 bases from V and 4 bases from J; bases unmatched to any gene: 10. Germline V lookup: CDR1 SNHLY, CDR2 FYNNEI. The DNA for the CDR3 is TGTGCCACGGCGACCGGGACAGGGGTTTACGAGCAGTACTTC. Residues: CATATGTGVYEQYF.

The genes are TRBV27 and TRBJ2-5; weak D call: TRBD2 (7 bases). CDR1 is MNHEY and CDR2 is SMNVEV in the germline V gene (reference sequence). Trimming cost V 4 bases and J 5 bases, with 20 bases left between them. The CDR3 has 16 residues. The CDR3 DNA follows: TGTGCCAGCAGTTATAGTGCGGGGGCGCCGATGGAGACCCAGTACTTC. Translation gives CASSYSAGAPMETQYF.

V gene TRBV27 combines with J gene TRBJ1-5; 7 bases match TRBD1. The germline CDR1 and CDR2 sequences are MNHEY and SMNVEV (reference sequence). V was pared by 6 bases and J by 6 bases, with 17 bases of the junction left unmatched. This CDR3 comprises 17 residues. CDR3 amino acids: CASRTGRSLGPVQPQHF. The CDR3 DNA sequence: TGTGCCAGCAGGACAGGGAGGTCGTTGGGGCCCGTTCAGCCCCAGCATTTT.

A remark on this clone: This may stem from a read error, because a much larger clone lies one nucleotide away. The same CDR3 also results from other DNA sequences found in this sample. V is TRBV9 and J is TRBJ2-5; D remains unclear. The V end lost 4 bases, the J end lost 0 bases, and 7 bases lay between the germline ends. This CDR3 comprises 13 residues. From germline, CDR1 is SGDLS and CDR2 YYNGEE. CDR3 sequence reads: CASSPPYQETQYF. For the CDR3, the DNA is TGTGCCAGCAGCCCCCCGTACCAAGAGACCCAGTACTTC.

The J gene is TRBJ2-5, the V gene TRBV4-3; TRBD2 agrees at 8 bases. The CDR3 totals 17 residues. Trimming removed 0 bases from V and 2 bases from J; junction bases left unmatched: 8. Germline V gives CDR1 LGHNA, CDR2 YSLEER. Here the CDR3 reads CASSQDLLLAEQETQYF. CDR3 nucleotides: TGCGCCAGCAGCCAAGATCTTTTACTAGCGGAACAAGAGACCCAGTACTTC.

Only a few counts were recorded for this clone. V usage is TRBV6-1 and J usage is TRBJ2-5; D is perhaps TRBD1 (5 bases). This CDR3 spans 13 amino acids. V lost 3 bases and J lost 4, with 9 bases in between. CDR1 MNHNS and CDR2 SASEGT come from the germline V gene. CDR3 bases: TGTGCCAGCAGTGAGCAGGGCATAGAGACCCAGTACTTC. Translated, it gives CASSEQGIETQYF.

This clone was observed a single time. This chain uses TRBV5-1 with TRBJ2-3, with D possibly TRBD2 on 6 matching bases. In germline, CDR1 is SGHRS, CDR2 YFSETQ. The CDR3 contains 16 residues. The V and J ends lost 3 bases and 3 bases respectively, with 17 bases between them. The CDR3: CASSSGDMSPTDTQYF. The CDR3 DNA is TGCGCCAGCAGCTCGGGGGATATGAGCCCAACAGATACGCAGTATTTT.